A single TCR beta chain is shown here with its context. These data belong to a study of OX40 agonist ivuxolimab in advanced cancers. Study summary: Patients got intravenous ivuxolimab at 0.01 to 10 mg/kg every 2 weeks. The dose-escalation cohort had hepatocellular carcinoma, melanoma, renal cell or head and neck cancer.

This table comes from immunoSEQ multiplex PCR, and its TCRdb copy is limited to in-frame clones, with some not included. The top ten clones hold around 5.1% of a sample with some 74,000 clones, roughly four fifths of them seen once. The J segment lost 0 bases and the V segment lost 5 bases, leaving 5 bases of the junction unmatched. This CDR3 contains 15 residues. Germline V CDR1 and CDR2: LNHDA, SQIVND (reference sequence). The specimen was CD4+ or CD8+ T cells sorted from blood, collected in a trial of the OX40 agonist ivuxolimab. The rearrangement links TRBV19 to TRBJ2-3; 7 bases match TRBD2. The TCR sequence derives from an adult with an advanced solid tumor such as melanoma, head and neck, liver or kidney cancer. The CDR3 sequence: CASSGAGASTDTQYF. The CDR3 coding sequence is TGTGCCAGTAGTGGGGCGGGAGCCAGCACAGATACGCAGTATTTT.